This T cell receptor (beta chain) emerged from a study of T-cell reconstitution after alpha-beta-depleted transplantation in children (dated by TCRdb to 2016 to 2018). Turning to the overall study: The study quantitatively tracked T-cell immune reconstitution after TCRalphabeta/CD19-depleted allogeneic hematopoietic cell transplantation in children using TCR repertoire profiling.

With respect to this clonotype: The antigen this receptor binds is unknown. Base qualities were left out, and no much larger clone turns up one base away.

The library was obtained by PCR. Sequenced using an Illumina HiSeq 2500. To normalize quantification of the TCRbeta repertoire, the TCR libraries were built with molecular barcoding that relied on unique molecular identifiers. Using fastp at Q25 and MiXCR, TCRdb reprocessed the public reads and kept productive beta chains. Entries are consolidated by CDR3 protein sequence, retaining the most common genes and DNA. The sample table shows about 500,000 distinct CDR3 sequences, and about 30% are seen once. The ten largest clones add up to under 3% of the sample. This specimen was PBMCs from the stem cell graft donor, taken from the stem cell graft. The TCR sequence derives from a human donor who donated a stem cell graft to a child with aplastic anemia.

The nucleotide sequence is TGTGCCAGCAGCGCGCGACTGCTACCCACAGATACGCAGTATTTT. This gives the protein CASSARLLPTDTQYF. The chain is encoded by TRBV5-6 joined to TRBJ2-3; the D gene remains uncertain. CDR3 length: 15 amino acids, cysteine to phenylalanine. Only the CDR3 DNA stays, 45 bases, in frame from base 1. V gives up 4 bases and J gives up 2 bases, and the segment between their germline ends measures 14 bases. Taken from the germline V gene, the CDR1 and CDR2 loops are SGHDT and YYEEEE.